This TCR beta chain was retrieved from a study of T-cell memory formation after mild COVID-19. The overall study: Largely, the TCR clusters proved donor specific.

Study-level findings and limits: Researchers report contracting CD4+ clones mostly in CM and EM, with CD8+ clones in EMRA.

Comment on this clonotype: What it recognizes is unknown.

TCRdb independently ran MiXCR on the 5' RACE reads; one entry per CDR3 protein. This table holds around 310,000 distinct CDR3 sequences, around a fifth found once. The sequenced sample was PBMCs or a T cell subset sorted from them (not recorded which). The source of this sequence is a man younger than 35 who had mild COVID-19 (a few samples of this study predate the infection). Cell type and time point are not known.

CDR3 protein: CARGEEGSPLHF. Here the CDR3 DNA reads TGTGCCCGAGGGGAAGAAGGTTCACCCCTCCACTTT. V is TRBV30 and J is TRBJ1-6; a weak D match, TRBD1 (5 bases). Trimming left V 8 bases short and J 9 bases short, with 14 bases between. The germline V gene encodes CDR1 GTSNPN and CDR2 SVGIG (reference sequence). The CDR3 has 12 amino acids.